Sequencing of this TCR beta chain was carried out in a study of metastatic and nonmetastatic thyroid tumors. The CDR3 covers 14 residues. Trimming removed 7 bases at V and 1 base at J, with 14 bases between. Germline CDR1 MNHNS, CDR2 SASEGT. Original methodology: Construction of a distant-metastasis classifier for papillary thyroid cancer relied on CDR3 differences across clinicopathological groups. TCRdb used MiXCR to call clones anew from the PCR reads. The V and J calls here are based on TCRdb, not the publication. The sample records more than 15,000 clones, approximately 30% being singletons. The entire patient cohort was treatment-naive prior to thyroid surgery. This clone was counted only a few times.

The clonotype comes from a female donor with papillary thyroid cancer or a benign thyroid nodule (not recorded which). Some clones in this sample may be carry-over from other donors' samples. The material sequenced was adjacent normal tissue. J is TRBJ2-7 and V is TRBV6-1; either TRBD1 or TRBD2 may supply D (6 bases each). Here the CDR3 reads CASILRGDSYEQYF. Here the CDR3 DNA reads TGTGCCAGCATTCTGAGGGGGGATTCCTACGAGCAGTACTTC.